These T cell receptor beta chains were read from a single sample in a study of OX40 agonist ivuxolimab in advanced cancers. The table came from immunoSEQ multiplex PCR; TCRdb's copy has only in-frame clones and leaves some out. The sample records around 98,000 clones, 87% being singletons. The sequenced sample was CD4+ or CD8+ T cells sorted from blood, obtained in a trial of the OX40 agonist ivuxolimab. These receptor sequences come from an adult with an advanced solid tumor such as melanoma, head and neck, liver or kidney cancer. The CDR3 runs from the conserved cysteine through the conserved F or W. The D gene is left open where the match is weak. Size is stated for part of the rows, as once, few or many counts, or as a class when the clone is expanded.

D: .; J: TRBJ2-7; V: TRBV9; size: .; DNA: TGTGCCAGCAGCGTAGGTCGGGGGTCAGCCTACGAGCAGTACTTC; CDR3: CASSVGRGSAYEQYF
D: .; J: TRBJ2-7; V: TRBV6-5; size: .; DNA: TGTGCCAGCAGTTACCCAGGAACCTACGAGCAGTACTTC; CDR3: CASSYPGTYEQYF
D: .; J: TRBJ1-4; V: TRBV6-1; size: .; DNA: TGTGCCAGCAGTATTGGGATGCCCACTAATGAAAAACTGTTTTTT; CDR3: CASSIGMPTNEKLFF
D: .; J: TRBJ1-2; V: TRBV5-1; size: .; DNA: TGCGCCAGCGGTCGGGGTATACCCTCTGGCTATGGCTACACCTTC; CDR3: CASGRGIPSGYGYTF
D: TRBD1; J: TRBJ1-6; V: TRBV7-8; size: .; DNA: TGTGCCAGCAGCCCCCGACAGGGCCGCGATACCCTCCACTTT; CDR3: CASSPRQGRDTLHF
D: .; J: TRBJ2-2; V: TRBV9; size: once; DNA: TGTGCCAGCAGCGTAGGGCCGGGGCATACCGGGGAGCTGTTTTTT; CDR3: CASSVGPGHTGELFF
D: TRBD1; J: TRBJ2-1; V: TRBV4-1; size: .; DNA: TGCGCCAGCAGCTCAGACAGGGGAAAGGTCGATGAGCAGTTCTTC; CDR3: CASSSDRGKVDEQFF
D: TRBD1; J: TRBJ2-3; V: TRBV7-9; size: .; DNA: TGTGCCAGCAGGGCCTGGGGACAGGGCACAGATACGCAGTATTTT; CDR3: CASRAWGQGTDTQYF
D: .; J: TRBJ1-2; V: TRBV6-1; size: few; DNA: TGTGCCAGCAGCGTCGGGGCGCGGTATGGCTACACCTTC; CDR3: CASSVGARYGYTF
D: .; J: TRBJ2-5; V: TRBV4-1; size: .; DNA: TGCGCCAGCAGCCGCTCCGTAGCGGAGACCCAGTACTTC; CDR3: CASSRSVAETQYF
D: .; J: TRBJ2-7; V: TRBV5-4; size: .; DNA: TGTGCCAGCAGCCTACCGACAGGAGCCTACGAGCAGTACTTC; CDR3: CASSLPTGAYEQYF
D: .; J: TRBJ1-1; V: TRBV4-3; size: .; DNA: TGCGCCAGCAGCCTAGTAGGGACTTTGAACACTGAAGCTTTCTTT; CDR3: CASSLVGTLNTEAFF
D: .; J: TRBJ2-7; V: TRBV5-3; size: .; DNA: TGTGCCAGAAGCCCGATCTTAGCTCAGTACTTC; CDR3: CARSPILAQYF
D: .; J: TRBJ1-3; V: TRBV6-6; size: few; DNA: TGTGCCAGCAGTTACGTGGACACCATATATTTT; CDR3: CASSYVDTIYF
D: TRBD1; J: TRBJ2-3; V: TRBV28; size: .; DNA: TGTGCCAGCAGTTTGGACAGGGGAGATACGCAGTATTTT; CDR3: CASSLDRGDTQYF
D: TRBD2; J: TRBJ2-7; V: TRBV25-1; size: once; DNA: TGTGCCAGCAGCGGGGGGGGATCCTACGAGCAGTACTTC; CDR3: CASSGGGSYEQYF
D: .; J: TRBJ1-2; V: TRBV19; size: .; DNA: TGTGCCAGTAGTAATTCGGGGGGAGCCACCTATGGCTACACCTTC; CDR3: CASSNSGGATYGYTF
D: .; J: TRBJ1-1; V: TRBV5-1; size: .; DNA: TGCGCCAGCAGCGACCAGGGGAACACTGAAGCTTTCTTT; CDR3: CASSDQGNTEAFF
D: .; J: TRBJ1-2; V: TRBV28; size: .; DNA: TGTGCCAGCAAGGGGACGGCTTATGGCTACACCTTC; CDR3: CASKGTAYGYTF
D: .; J: TRBJ2-7; V: TRBV10-3; size: .; DNA: TGTGCCATCAGTGAAGCATCGGTCACCTACGAGCAGTACTTC; CDR3: CAISEASVTYEQYF
D: .; J: TRBJ2-7; V: TRBV18; size: .; DNA: TGTGCCAGCTCACCCGACCTTCAAGGCGAGCAGTACTTC; CDR3: CASSPDLQGEQYF
D: .; J: TRBJ2-3; V: TRBV6-1; size: .; DNA: TGTGCCAGCTTTATTTTTTCAGATACGCAGTATTTT; CDR3: CASFIFSDTQYF
D: .; J: TRBJ1-5; V: TRBV19; size: .; DNA: TGTGCCAGTAGTATAGACGGTAATCAGCCCCAGCATTTT; CDR3: CASSIDGNQPQHF
D: .; J: TRBJ1-1; V: TRBV20-1; size: .; DNA: TGCAGTGCTAGAGATAATCAGGCAGCTTTCTTT; CDR3: CSARDNQAAFF
D: .; J: TRBJ2-3; V: TRBV5-8; size: .; DNA: TGTGCCAGCAGCTTAGGGGCCATTAGCACAGATACGCAGTATTTT; CDR3: CASSLGAISTDTQYF
D: TRBD1; J: TRBJ1-1; V: TRBV19; size: .; DNA: TGTGCCAGTAGTACTACACGGACAGGCGTGAACACTGAAGCTTTCTTT; CDR3: CASSTTRTGVNTEAFF
D: .; J: TRBJ2-1; V: TRBV7-2; size: .; DNA: TGTGCCAGCAGCCCCCAACCTCAATCGGGAAGGGAGCAGTTCTTC; CDR3: CASSPQPQSGREQFF
D: .; J: TRBJ2-7; V: TRBV18; size: .; DNA: TGTGCCAGCTGTGCAGACAACTACGAGCAGTACTTC; CDR3: CASCADNYEQYF
D: .; J: TRBJ1-1; V: TRBV18; size: once; DNA: TGTGCCAGCTCACCATTGGGGGCATTTGAAGCTTTCTTT; CDR3: CASSPLGAFEAFF
D: TRBD2; J: TRBJ2-5; V: TRBV19; size: .; DNA: TGTGCCAGTAGTATCCTAGCGGGGAACCAAGAGACCCAGTACTTC; CDR3: CASSILAGNQETQYF
D: .; J: TRBJ2-7; V: TRBV9; size: .; DNA: TGTGCCAGCAGCGTCCGGGACGGAGCCTACGAGCAGTACTTC; CDR3: CASSVRDGAYEQYF
D: .; J: TRBJ2-6; V: TRBV16; size: once; DNA: TGTGCCGGGGCCTATGATAGAACTGGGGCCAACGTCCTGACTTTC; CDR3: CAGAYDRTGANVLTF